This record looks at one T cell receptor beta chain sequence and its context. Its cognate antigen has yet to be identified. No base quality values were provided; no much bigger clone lies one nucleotide off. This entry is derived from a study of patients and donors after allogeneic stem cell transplantation (dated by TCRdb to the early 2020s). The CDR3 spans 16 residues, from the cysteine through the phenylalanine. Here the CDR3 DNA is all that survives: 48 bases in frame from base 1. V is trimmed back by 8 bases and J by 2 bases, and the junction contains 12 bases that no gene match accounts for. From the germline V gene, CDR1 is MNHEY and CDR2 is SVGEGT. The library relied on RT-PCR. Sequencing was performed on a NextSeq 550. Starting from the raw public reads, TCRdb applied fastp trimming at Q25, assembled clones with MiXCR and retained in-frame beta chains. Identical CDR3 protein sequences are pooled into one entry, listed with their most common genes and DNA. The sample records roughly 880,000 distinct CDR3 sequences, about a sixth of which are singletons. Jointly, the top ten make up 6% of the sample.

This TCR came from a human donor who was either an allogeneic HSCT recipient or a stem cell or donor lymphocyte infusion donor (not recorded which). It is not recorded whose cells these are; they may come from a transplant donor. Material: blood, either unsorted or a sorted T cell fraction (not recorded which). Here the chain combines TRBV6-2 or TRBV6-3 and TRBJ2-3; TRBD2 lines up with 8 middle nucleotides. The nucleotide sequence is TGTGCCAGCGCATACCGGCGGGGGGCCTCCACAGATACGCAGTATTTT. Translated, it reads CASAYRRGASTDTQYF.